A single sample is the source of the 28 T cell receptor beta chains below, sequenced in a study of blood T cell repertoires in COVID-19. Sequencing used immunoSEQ multiplex PCR; TCRdb keeps in-frame clones, though not all of them. The sample lists under 350,000 clones, around 90% occurring once. The sample was peripheral blood. The receptors shown here come from a man aged 50 to 60 with acute or convalescent COVID-19.

CDR3 in DNA: TGTGCCAGCAGCTGGGGGACTGGCTCCTACGAGCAGTACTTC. It yields the protein CASSWGTGSYEQYF. V is TRBV5-4 and J is TRBJ2-7; tentatively, D is TRBD2 (6 bases). This CDR3 is built from 14 residues. The germline gives CDR1 SGHNT, CDR2 YYREEE (reference sequence). V was shortened by 3 bases and J by 0 bases, with 10 bases between the two germline ends. The entire variable domain, with the rest obtained from reference TRBV5-4 and TRBJ2-7, is as follows: ETGVTQSPTHLIKTRGQQVTLRCSSQSGHNTVSWYQQALGQGPQFIFQYYREEENGRGNFPPRFSGLQFPNYSSELNVNALELDDSALYLCASSWGTGSYEQYFGPGTRLTVT.

The gene calls are TRBV10-1 and TRBJ1-6; 8 nucleotides match TRBD1. Per the germline V gene, CDR1 is WNHNN and CDR2 is SYGVQD (reference sequence). This CDR3 contains 13 residues. With V trimmed by 6 bases and J by 7 bases, 2 bases remained unmatched. This CDR3 is CASRQGGNSPLHF. The CDR3 DNA sequence: TGCGCCAGCAGACAGGGGGGGAATTCACCCCTCCACTTT.

This sequence joins TRBV7-8 and TRBJ1-2, with a weak D call TRBD1 (5 bases). The CDR3 contains 14 residues. Looked up from germline, CDR1 is SGHVS and CDR2 is FQNEAQ. V was clipped by 1 base and J by 2 bases, with 8 bases between them. The chain's CDR3 is CASSLGGTNYGYTF. The CDR3 nucleotides read TGTGCCAGCAGCTTAGGGGGCACGAACTATGGCTACACCTTC.

This clone was observed a single time. V usage is TRBV9 and J usage is TRBJ2-1; 7 bases match TRBD2. Trimming at V came to 2 bases and at J to 0 bases, leaving 5 bases not matched to a gene. CDR1 and CDR2 from the germline V gene are SGDLS and YYNGEE. The CDR3 is 16 residues long. The CDR3 nucleotides read TGTGCCAGCAGCGTGGGCGGGGGTTACTCCTACAATGAGCAGTTCTTC. Translation gives CASSVGGGYSYNEQFF.

The chain links TRBV5-1 to TRBJ2-3; no firm D call. Looked up from germline, CDR1 is SGHRS and CDR2 is YFSETQ. The CDR3 contains 13 residues. V shed 0 bases and J shed 2 bases, with 4 bases lying between them. The CDR3 reads CASSLAFTDTQYF. DNA for the CDR3: TGCGCCAGCAGCTTGGCCTTCACAGATACGCAGTATTTT.

The chain combines TRBV9 with TRBJ2-1, with 9 nucleotides matching TRBD1. V shed 0 bases, J shed 5 bases, and the junction held 3 bases outside the gene matches. The V gene's germline CDR1 is SGDLS and CDR2 YYNGEE. This CDR3 is 15 amino acids long. The CDR3 protein is CASSVGDRDHNEQFF. DNA for the CDR3: TGTGCCAGCAGCGTAGGGGACAGGGACCACAATGAGCAGTTCTTC.

The V gene is TRBV11-2, the J gene TRBJ1-3, with a weak D call TRBD1 (5 bases). The CDR3 totals 15 residues. The V gene's germline CDR1 is SGHAT and CDR2 FQNNGV. Trimming stripped 0 bases from V and 0 bases from J, with 6 bases between. The CDR3 region is CASSLEQASGNTIYF. Here the CDR3 DNA reads TGTGCCAGCAGCTTAGAACAGGCCTCTGGAAACACCATATATTTT.

The chain carries TRBV5-1 and TRBJ1-1; 7 bases match TRBD1. J gave up 0 bases and V 4 bases, and 6 bases lay outside the gene matches. The CDR3 length is 15 residues. Germline CDR1 SGHRS, CDR2 YFSETQ. In DNA form, the CDR3 reads TGCGCCAGCAGCACGACCCAGGGGGTGAACACTGAAGCTTTCTTT. Its protein is CASSTTQGVNTEAFF.

J is TRBJ2-1 and V is TRBV27; 8 positions match TRBD2. In germline, CDR1 is MNHEY, CDR2 SMNVEV (reference sequence). Germline trimming cut 8 bases from V and 7 bases from J; bases unmatched to any gene: 13. CDR3 length: 15 amino acids. This CDR3 reads CASVGGATFMNEQFF. CDR3 nucleotides: TGTGCCAGCGTCGGGGGGGCCACCTTTATGAATGAGCAGTTCTTC.

The V gene is TRBV9, the J gene TRBJ2-2; TRBD1 matches at 8 bases. Losses at the gene ends were 4 bases for V and 3 bases for J; bases not matched to a gene: 5. The CDR3 length is 15 residues. The germline gives CDR1 SGDLS, CDR2 YYNGEE. The CDR3 loop is CASSPDRGDTGELFF. CDR3 bases: TGTGCCAGCAGCCCCGACAGGGGAGACACCGGGGAGCTGTTTTTT.

In its sample, this clone was seen once. The chain combines TRBV2 with TRBJ2-7, with a tentative D call TRBD1 (6 bases). The V end was cut by 5 bases, the J end by 4 bases, with 12 bases between. The germline V gene encodes CDR1 SNHLY and CDR2 FYNNEI. The CDR3 loop spans 13 amino acids. This chain's CDR3 is CASSSTGFYEQYF. DNA for the CDR3: TGTGCCAGCAGTTCAACAGGGTTTTACGAGCAGTACTTC. The full variable domain, rest sourced from reference TRBV2 and TRBJ2-7, is EPEVTQTPSHQVTQMGQEVILRCVPISNHLYFYWYRQILGQKVEFLVSFYNNEISEKSEIFDDQFSVERPDGSNFTLKIRSTKLEDSAMYFCASSSTGFYEQYFGPGTRLTVT.

V usage is TRBV6-2 or TRBV6-3 and J usage is TRBJ1-2; TRBD1 agrees at 8 bases. V gave up 5 bases and J gave up 4 bases; unmatched junction bases: 9. The CDR3 has 15 residues. Germline CDR1 MNHEY, CDR2 SVGEGT. This CDR3 reads CASSPTGGFPYGYTF. The CDR3 nucleotides read TGTGCCAGCAGTCCAACAGGGGGTTTCCCCTATGGCTACACCTTC.

The chain links TRBV4-1 to TRBJ1-1, with D hard to call. The CDR3 length is 15 residues. The germline V gene encodes CDR1 MGHRA and CDR2 YSYEKL. Trimming pared 6 bases from V and 3 bases from J, leaving 17 bases between. CDR3 sequence (DNA): TGCGCCAGCAGGGGAGGGCCTGGGCGATACACTGAAGCTTTCTTT. This translates into CASRGGPGRYTEAFF.

The chain is built from TRBV11-2 and TRBJ1-1, with D perhaps matching TRBD1 (6 bases). There are 14 residues in the CDR3. Germline V gives CDR1 SGHAT, CDR2 FQNNGV. V was clipped by 0 bases and J by 5 bases, with 10 bases between them. This chain's CDR3 is CASSLEQGGTEAFF. The CDR3 DNA reads TGTGCCAGCAGCTTAGAACAGGGCGGAACTGAAGCTTTCTTT.

V and J are TRBV30 and TRBJ2-1; weak D call: TRBD1 (5 bases). The ends were cut back, 2 bases at V and 5 bases at J, with 13 bases in the middle. The CDR3 totals 14 residues. Germline V gene data show CDR1 as GTSNPN and CDR2 as SVGIG (reference sequence). CDR3 residues: CAWSTRTNHNEQFF. Written as DNA, the CDR3 is TGTGCCTGGAGTACTCGGACAAACCACAATGAGCAGTTCTTC.

V and J are TRBV4-1 and TRBJ1-1; D unclear. This CDR3 region has 14 residues. Trimming stripped 1 base from V and 3 bases from J, with 9 bases between. Germline loops: CDR1 MGHRA, CDR2 YSYEKL. CDR3 in amino acids: CASSQVIADTEAFF. CDR3 bases: TGCGCCAGCAGCCAAGTCATAGCGGACACTGAAGCTTTCTTT.

V is TRBV9 and J is TRBJ2-5, with D tentatively TRBD1 (7 bases). This CDR3 has 14 residues. V shed 1 base and J shed 5 bases, with 12 bases lying between them. CDR1 is SGDLS, CDR2 YYNGEE, per germline. The CDR3 spells CASSVPGGSETQYF. DNA of the CDR3: TGTGCCAGCAGCGTACCAGGGGGGTCGGAGACCCAGTACTTC.

This sequence joins TRBV18 and TRBJ1-1; tentative D call: TRBD1 (6 bases). Trimming removed 6 bases at V and 7 bases at J, with 12 bases between. Germline CDR1 reads KGHSH; CDR2 reads LQKENI. This CDR3 is 12 amino acids long. The CDR3 region has the DNA TGTGCCAGCTCTCACAGGGTGGGTGAAGCTTTCTTT. Its protein is CASSHRVGEAFF. Complete variable domain (other parts from reference TRBV18 and TRBJ1-1): NAGVMQNPRHLVRRRGQEARLRCSPMKGHSHVYWYRQLPEEGLKFMVYLQKENIIDESGMPKERFSAEFPKEGPSILRIQQVVRGDSAAYFCASSHRVGEAFFGQGTRLTVV.

The CDR3 reads CASSPRDRVAFF. CDR3 nucleotides: TGTGCCAGCAGCCCCCGGGACAGGGTCGCTTTCTTT. The chain has TRBV12-3 or TRBV12-4 and TRBJ1-1; the match to TRBD1 covers 9 bases. Germline trimming cut 6 bases from V and 11 bases from J; bases unmatched to any gene: 7. This CDR3 is 12 amino acids long.

The chain is built from TRBV10-1 and TRBJ1-5; D possibly corresponds to TRBD1 (6 bases). CDR1 is WNHNN and CDR2 is SYGVQD in the germline V gene (reference sequence). CDR3 size: 15 residues. Trimming pared 6 bases from V and 1 base from J, leaving 13 bases between. The CDR3, as DNA: TGCGCCAGCAGGGACACAGGGCTCAGCAATCAGCCCCAGCATTTT. Translating it yields CASRDTGLSNQPQHF.

The genes are TRBV4-1 and TRBJ1-2; perhaps TRBD1 as D (5 bases). Deletions cut 0 bases from V and 1 base from J, with 12 bases between. The CDR3 spans 16 residues. Germline CDR1 MGHRA, CDR2 YSYEKL. The CDR3 loop is CASSQEGHGGNYGYTF. The CDR3 DNA sequence: TGCGCCAGCAGCCAAGAGGGGCACGGCGGTAACTATGGCTACACCTTC.

The CDR3 DNA reads TGCGCCAGCAGCCAAGGTCCGACGGCTAGTTATGGCTACACCTTC. Its translation: CASSQGPTASYGYTF. This chain connects TRBV4-1 to TRBJ1-2; unclear D gene. CDR3 length equals 15 residues. The V and J ends lost 1 base and 5 bases respectively, with 14 bases between them. Germline CDR1 and CDR2: MGHRA and YSYEKL.

The chain combines TRBV2 with TRBJ2-5; the match to TRBD1 covers 7 bases. CDR1 is SNHLY and CDR2 is FYNNEI in the germline V gene. V lost 7 bases and J lost 1; bases outside the gene matches: 6. This CDR3 region has 14 residues. CDR3 in DNA: TGTGCCAGCACCCCGGGACAGCTCCAAGAGACCCAGTACTTC. As protein: CASTPGQLQETQYF.

The chain recombines TRBV3-1 (or the pseudogene TRBV3-2) with TRBJ2-7, with TRBD2 matching 7 bases. Looked up from germline, CDR1 is LGHDT and CDR2 is YNNKEL (reference sequence). The length of the CDR3 is 13 residues. With V trimmed by 4 bases and J by 2 bases, 2 bases remained unmatched. The CDR3 reads CASSPAGAYEQYF. CDR3 coding DNA: TGTGCCAGCAGCCCCGCGGGGGCCTACGAGCAGTACTTC.

The chain uses TRBV19 and TRBJ2-7, with D tentatively TRBD1 (6 bases). V was pared by 10 bases and J by 2 bases, with 15 bases between. The CDR3 loop spans 13 amino acids. Germline V CDR1 and CDR2: LNHDA, SQIVND (reference sequence). In DNA form, the CDR3 reads TGTGCCACGTCATCGGACAGAGCCTACGAGCAGTACTTC. Translating gives CATSSDRAYEQYF.

The chain couples TRBV30 to TRBJ1-6; 9 nucleotides match TRBD1. J lost 13 bases, V lost 4 bases, and 8 bases had no gene match. This CDR3 region has 13 residues. The germline gives CDR1 GTSNPN, CDR2 SVGIG (reference sequence). CDR3 sequence reads: CAWTLDRGAPLHF. The CDR3 DNA sequence: TGTGCCTGGACTTTGGACAGGGGAGCGCCCCTCCACTTT.

In nucleotides, the CDR3 is TGCGCCAGCGAGGCGGCCAAAAACATTCAGTACTTC. It codes for CASEAAKNIQYF. The chain uses TRBV10-2 and TRBJ2-4; no reliable D call. Per the germline V gene, CDR1 is WSHSY and CDR2 is SAAADI. The CDR3 is 12 amino acids. Deletions cut 8 bases from V and 1 base from J, with 6 bases between.

The chain couples TRBV29-1 to TRBJ2-7, with 10 bases aligning to TRBD1. This CDR3 is 15 amino acids long. The germline V gene has CDR1 SQVTM and CDR2 ANQGSEA. The V segment lost 4 bases and the J segment 4 bases; nucleotides outside the gene matches: 10. Here the CDR3 reads CSVAGDRDRGYEQYF. CDR3 in DNA: TGCAGCGTTGCTGGGGACCGGGACAGGGGTTACGAGCAGTACTTC.